The 15 T cell receptor beta chains in this list originate from one sample, sequenced in a study of T cells in Graves' hyperthyroidism and ophthalmopathy. Amplification of TCR beta CDR3 regions was performed using RNA transcripts as template. The HTBI primer set drove a first-round RT-PCR of the TCR CDR3. TCRdb re-called the multiplex PCR reads with MiXCR, one entry per CDR3 protein. This table holds approximately 360,000 distinct CDR3 sequences, more than 20% found once. Specimen: blood. These receptors all stem from a man in his fifties or sixties with Graves' hyperthyroidism.

The CDR3 nucleotides read TGTGCCAGCAGTAGAGACTGGGACCTCTCTGGAAACACCATATATTTT. This sequence encodes CASSRDWDLSGNTIYF. The rearrangement links TRBV2 to TRBJ1-3; a weak D match, TRBD1 (5 bases). The CDR3 covers 16 residues. CDR1 SNHLY and CDR2 FYNNEI come from the germline V gene. V was pared by 5 bases and J by 0 bases, with 14 bases between.

This clonotype was observed a few times. The chain has TRBV13 and TRBJ2-1, with a weak D call TRBD2 (6 bases). This CDR3 is 15 amino acids long. The ends were cut back, 5 bases at V and 4 bases at J, with 15 bases in the middle. Germline CDR1 is PRHDT and CDR2 is FYEKMQ (reference sequence). The CDR3 DNA follows: TGTGCCAGCAGCCTTACGGGAGAAGTTTACAATGAGCAGTTCTTC. Translation gives CASSLTGEVYNEQFF.

The chain couples TRBV2 to TRBJ2-6; the match to TRBD2 covers 16 bases. Germline V gene data show CDR1 as SNHLY and CDR2 as FYNNEI. CDR3 length equals 15 residues. J lost 15 bases, V lost 6 bases, and 8 bases had no gene match. CDR3 sequence reads: CASRIGTSGRVALTF. Written as DNA, the CDR3 is TGTGCCAGCAGGATAGGGACTAGCGGGAGGGTAGCCCTGACTTTC.

This clonotype was seen a handful of times. The chain carries TRBV20-1 and TRBJ2-7; the D is unclear. This CDR3 contains 12 residues. Germline V gene data show CDR1 as DFQATT and CDR2 as SNEGSKA (reference sequence). V was pared by 0 bases and J by 2 bases, with 5 bases between. The CDR3 nucleotides are TGCAGTGCTAGAGATGGTACCTACGAGCAGTACTTC. Translated: CSARDGTYEQYF.

V and J are TRBV24-1 and TRBJ1-2; D is unclear. V was cut by 4 bases and J by 8 bases, with 13 bases left in between. This CDR3 is 13 amino acids long. Germline assignment: CDR1 KGHDR and CDR2 SFDVKD. CDR3 protein: CATSEGPGEGYTF. The CDR3 DNA follows: TGTGCCACCAGTGAAGGTCCCGGCGAGGGCTACACCTTC.

In this sample, this clonotype turned up a few times. The chain joins TRBV20-1 to TRBJ1-5, with D tentatively TRBD1 (6 bases). This CDR3 region has 14 residues. Germline CDR1 is DFQATT and CDR2 is SNEGSKA (reference sequence). Trimming stripped 6 bases from V and 4 bases from J, with 16 bases between. CDR3: CSAFDRIGNQPQHF. CDR3 DNA: TGCAGTGCGTTTGACAGGATAGGGAATCAGCCCCAGCATTTT.

The chain is built from TRBV19 and TRBJ2-4, with 12 bases aligning to TRBD1. CDR3 length: 16 amino acids. Germline CDR1 reads LNHDA; CDR2 reads SQIVND (reference sequence). Unmatched junction bases numbered 8, after V lost 1 base and J lost 10 bases. CDR3 in DNA: TGTGCCAGTAGTATAGGGGACAGGGGGCTTGGTGTTATTCAGTACTTC. This codes for CASSIGDRGLGVIQYF.

This clonotype was counted once. V usage is TRBV6-1 and J usage is TRBJ2-1; 10 bases fit TRBD2. Looked up from germline, CDR1 is MNHNS and CDR2 is SASEGT. The ends lost 6 bases at V and 4 bases at J; junction bases unmatched: 9. This CDR3 is built from 16 residues. The CDR3 DNA reads TGTGCCAGCAGCTCGCCGGGACTAGCGAGGTACAATGAGCAGTTCTTC. As protein: CASSSPGLARYNEQFF.

Here the CDR3 reads CASSSGLAGGPAEQYF. For the CDR3, the DNA is TGCGCCAGCAGCTCGGGACTAGCGGGAGGGCCCGCCGAGCAGTACTTC. The chain joins TRBV5-1 to TRBJ2-7; 16 bases map to TRBD2. The CDR3 extends over 16 amino acids. Per the germline V gene, CDR1 is SGHRS and CDR2 is YFSETQ. The V and J ends lost 3 bases and 6 bases, in that order; junction bases with no gene match: 6.

There are many counts of this clonotype. The V call is TRBV10-3, the J call TRBJ2-7; 10 bases map to TRBD2. CDR1 and CDR2 (germline): ENHRY, SYGVKD. The CDR3 length is 14 residues. V shed 7 bases, J shed 0 bases, and the junction held 3 bases outside the gene matches. The CDR3 region has the DNA TGTGCCATCAAGCCTAGCGGGAGCTCCTACGAGCAGTACTTC. Translating it yields CAIKPSGSSYEQYF.

This clonotype was observed once. The rearrangement joins TRBV13 to TRBJ1-2, with D possibly TRBD1 on 6 matching bases. The CDR3 is 13 amino acids. With 5 bases removed from V and 6 bases from J, the gap between germline ends came to 13 bases. Germline CDR1 reads PRHDT; CDR2 reads FYEKMQ (reference sequence). The CDR3 region is CASSPGQNHGYTF. As DNA, the CDR3 is TGTGCCAGCAGCCCAGGACAGAATCATGGCTACACCTTC. Drawing the rest from reference TRBV13 and TRBJ1-2, the complete variable domain is AAGVIQSPRHLIKEKRETATLKCYPIPRHDTVYWYQQGPGQDPQFLISFYEKMQSDKGSIPDRFSAQQFSDYHSELNMSSLELGDSALYFCASSPGQNHGYTFGSGTRLTVV.

This clonotype was detected ten times or more. The chain employs TRBV5-1 and TRBJ2-1; 13 bases line up with TRBD2. V dropped 2 bases and J dropped 9; count of bases not matched to a gene: 8. The CDR3 has 16 amino acids. Germline CDR1 reads SGHRS; CDR2 reads YFSETQ. The CDR3 spells CASSFRTSGSTGEQFF. CDR3 nucleotides: TGCGCCAGCAGCTTCCGGACTAGCGGGAGTACTGGTGAGCAGTTCTTC.

This clonotype was seen only a few times. V gene TRBV6-1 combines with J gene TRBJ1-5, with D perhaps TRBD1 (6 bases). The CDR3 loop spans 17 amino acids. Per germline, CDR1 MNHNS and CDR2 SASEGT. V was clipped by 1 base and J by 3 bases, with 16 bases between them. The CDR3 sequence: CASSEGWAGDTNQPQHF. DNA for the CDR3: TGTGCCAGCAGTGAAGGTTGGGCAGGGGATACCAATCAGCCCCAGCATTTT.

This clonotype was seen a few times. The genes are TRBV5-5 and TRBJ2-3, with D unclear. The CDR3 runs to 15 residues. The germline V gene has CDR1 SGHKS and CDR2 YYEKEE (reference sequence). V was clipped by 4 bases and J by 0 bases, with 12 bases between them. CDR3 DNA: TGTGCCAGCAGCGCTCCGGCCCTTAGCACAGATACGCAGTATTTT. Protein product: CASSAPALSTDTQYF.

The genes are TRBV6-1 and TRBJ1-5, with a possible D match to TRBD1 (6 bases). Germline V gene sequence: CDR1 MNHNS, CDR2 SASEGT. The CDR3 runs to 15 residues. Trimming removed 6 bases at V and 3 bases at J, with 15 bases between. In DNA form, the CDR3 reads TGTGCCAGCAGGACCACAGGGTTGGCCAATCAGCCCCAGCATTTT. This gives the protein CASRTTGLANQPQHF.